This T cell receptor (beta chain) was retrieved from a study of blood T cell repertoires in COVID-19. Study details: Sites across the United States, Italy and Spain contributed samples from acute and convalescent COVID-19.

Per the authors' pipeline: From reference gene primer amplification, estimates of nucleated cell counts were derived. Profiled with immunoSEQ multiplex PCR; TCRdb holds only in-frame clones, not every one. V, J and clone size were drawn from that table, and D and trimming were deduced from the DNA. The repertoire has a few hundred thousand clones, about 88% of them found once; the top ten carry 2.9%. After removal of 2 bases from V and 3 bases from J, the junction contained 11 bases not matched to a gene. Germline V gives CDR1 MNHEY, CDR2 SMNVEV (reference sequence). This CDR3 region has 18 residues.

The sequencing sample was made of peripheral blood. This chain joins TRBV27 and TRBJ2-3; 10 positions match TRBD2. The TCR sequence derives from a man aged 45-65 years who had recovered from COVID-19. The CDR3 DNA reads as TGTGCCAGCAGTTTACACGTTCTTGTTAGCGGGAGGACAGATACGCAGTATTTT. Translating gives CASSLHVLVSGRTDTQYF.